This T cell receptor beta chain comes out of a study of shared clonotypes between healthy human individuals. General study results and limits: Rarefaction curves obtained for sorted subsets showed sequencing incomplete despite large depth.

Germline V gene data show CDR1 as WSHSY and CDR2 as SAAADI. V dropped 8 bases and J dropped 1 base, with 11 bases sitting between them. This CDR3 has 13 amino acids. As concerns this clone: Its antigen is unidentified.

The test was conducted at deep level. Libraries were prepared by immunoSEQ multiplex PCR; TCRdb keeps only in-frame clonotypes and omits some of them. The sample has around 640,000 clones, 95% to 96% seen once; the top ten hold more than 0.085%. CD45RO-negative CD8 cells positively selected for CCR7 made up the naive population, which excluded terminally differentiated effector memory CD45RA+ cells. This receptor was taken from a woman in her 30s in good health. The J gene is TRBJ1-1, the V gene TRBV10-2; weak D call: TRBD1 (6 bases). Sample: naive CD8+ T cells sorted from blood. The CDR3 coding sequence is TGCGCCAGCCAACCGGACAGGAACACTGAAGCTTTCTTT. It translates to CASQPDRNTEAFF.